These T cell receptor beta chains were read from a single sample in a study of blood T cell repertoires in COVID-19. The method was immunoSEQ multiplex PCR; TCRdb's version includes in-frame clones alone and lacks a portion of them. The sample contains more than 35,000 clones, roughly 69% of which appear only once. The material sequenced was peripheral blood. The receptors shown here come from an elderly man with acute or convalescent COVID-19. Each CDR3 is given with its conserved first and last residue. A D gene is named only where the DNA matches it firmly. Rows may omit the clone size; those that give it use once, few, many or a size class.

clone_size	d_call	j_call	v_call	cdr3_nt	cdr3_aa
-	-	TRBJ2-1	TRBV6-2/TRBV6-3	TGTGCCAGCAGTTACCCCTCCTACTTAGACTATACCGATGAGCAGTTCTTC	CASSYPSYLDYTDEQFF
-	TRBD1	TRBJ1-4	TRBV5-1	TGCGCCAGCAGCTTGGGTGTACAGGGGACTAATGAAAAACTGTTTTTT	CASSLGVQGTNEKLFF
-	-	TRBJ2-2	TRBV7-9	TGTGCCAGCAGTTTAGGGGACTTCGGGCCCGGGGAGCTGTTTTTT	CASSLGDFGPGELFF
few	-	TRBJ1-3	TRBV7-6	TGTGCCAGCAGCTTAAACCGGGAAGCTGGAAACACCATATATTTT	CASSLNREAGNTIYF
-	-	TRBJ1-4	TRBV6-1	TGTGCCAGCAGCTTCGGGGGAGCTAGTGAAAAACTGTTTTTT	CASSFGGASEKLFF
-	TRBD1	TRBJ1-6	TRBV28	TGTGCCAGCGGGACAGGGAATTCACCCCTCCACTTT	CASGTGNSPLHF
-	-	TRBJ1-5	TRBV6-1	TGTGCCAGCAGTAACGGACAGAGGAGCAATCAGCCCCAGCATTTT	CASSNGQRSNQPQHF
few	TRBD1	TRBJ1-2	TRBV5-6	TGTGCCAGCAGCTCGCTGGACAGGTCGATCCACAGCTTCACCTTC	CASSSLDRSIHSFTF
-	TRBD1	TRBJ1-2	TRBV7-2	TGTGCCAGCAGCCGGGGGGGACAGATTTATGGCTACACCTTC	CASSRGGQIYGYTF
-	-	TRBJ2-5	TRBV7-9	TGTGCCAGCAGCTTAGAATCGGAGACCCAGTACTTC	CASSLESETQYF
-	-	TRBJ2-1	TRBV29-1	TGCAGCGTTGGAGAAGATACTGTTTATTGGTTCTTC	CSVGEDTVYWFF
-	-	TRBJ2-1	TRBV4-3	TGCGCCAGCAGCCAAGATTTAAGGGGACACTACAATGAGCAGTTCTTC	CASSQDLRGHYNEQFF
-	TRBD2	TRBJ2-3	TRBV10-2	TGCGCCAGCAGTGAGGGACTAGCGGGAGTTACAGATACGCAGTATTTT	CASSEGLAGVTDTQYF
-	-	TRBJ1-1	TRBV5-8	TGTGCCAGCAGCCTAGACGGGGGGATGAACACTGAAGCTTTCTTT	CASSLDGGMNTEAFF
-	TRBD2	TRBJ2-5	TRBV10-2	TGCGCCAGCAAAGGGCTAGCGGGTGGGGAGACCCAGTACTTC	CASKGLAGGETQYF
-	TRBD1	TRBJ1-5	TRBV6-5	TGTGCCAGCAGTCGCGGACAGGGGAGCAATCAGCCCCAGCATTTT	CASSRGQGSNQPQHF
few	-	TRBJ1-2	TRBV27	TGTGCCAGCAGCCCTAATAACTATGGCTACACCTTC	CASSPNNYGYTF
few	TRBD1	TRBJ2-1	TRBV30	TGTGCCTGGAGTTATACCGGGACAGGGGATGAGCAGTTCTTC	CAWSYTGTGDEQFF
-	TRBD1	TRBJ1-2	TRBV5-4	TGTGCCAGCAGCTCCTGGACAGGGGAAGATGGCTACACCTTC	CASSSWTGEDGYTF
few	-	TRBJ2-7	TRBV9	TGTGCCAGCAGCGTAGCCCTTTTAGGAGGCGAGCAGTACTTC	CASSVALLGGEQYF
-	-	TRBJ1-3	TRBV4-1	TGCGCCAGCAGCCAACGGGACTCACTCCCTTTGTTTTTT	CASSQRDSLPLFF
-	TRBD2	TRBJ2-3	TRBV4-2	TGTGCCAGCAGCCAAGAAGGGACTAGCGGGGGGACTAGCACAGATACGCAGTATTTT	CASSQEGTSGGTSTDTQYF
medium-sized	-	TRBJ2-2	TRBV6-1	TGTGCCAGCAGTGAACACCAAGCGTCGGGGGTCGCCGGGGAGCTGTTTTTT	CASSEHQASGVAGELFF
-	-	TRBJ1-2	TRBV2	TGTGCCAGCAGTGGGCAGGTTACCTATGGCTACACCTTC	CASSGQVTYGYTF
-	-	TRBJ2-7	TRBV2	TGTGCCAGCAGGGGCAGGGACTACGAGCAGTACTTC	CASRGRDYEQYF
once	-	TRBJ1-2	TRBV10-3	TGTGCCAACCGTGCGGACGGAGGGGACTATGGCTACACCTTC	CANRADGGDYGYTF
-	TRBD1	TRBJ2-5	TRBV2	TGTGCCAGCAGTGAAGACCAGACAGGGTCAGGGACCCAGTACTTC	CASSEDQTGSGTQYF
-	TRBD1	TRBJ1-4	TRBV7-7	TGTGCCAGCAGCTCCACAACAGGGGTTTTGTATGAAAAACTGTTTTTT	CASSSTTGVLYEKLFF
once	-	TRBJ1-1	TRBV24-1	TGTGCCACCAGTGATTTGCCCAAAGCTCGGGAAGCTTTCTTT	CATSDLPKAREAFF
-	TRBD1	TRBJ1-2	TRBV28	TGTGCCAGCAGCTCCGACAGGGGAGGACGGGGCTACACCTTC	CASSSDRGGRGYTF
-	-	TRBJ2-1	TRBV5-5	TGTGCCAGCAGCTTCGGTCAGGGTAACGATGAGCAGTTCTTC	CASSFGQGNDEQFF
few	TRBD1	TRBJ2-7	TRBV6-5	TGTGCCAGCGTGGCTCAGGGGGCTCATGAGCAGTACTTC	CASVAQGAHEQYF
few	-	TRBJ1-5	TRBV5-6	TGTGCCAGCAGCTTGATGGGGCACGATCAGCCCCAGCATTTT	CASSLMGHDQPQHF
many	TRBD1	TRBJ1-5	TRBV19	TGTGCCAGTAAACCGACAGGGACAGGGCAGCCCCAGCATTTT	CASKPTGTGQPQHF
-	TRBD2	TRBJ2-1	TRBV30	TGTGCCTGGAGTGTATTGGTGGGAGGGTACAATGAGCAGTTCTTC	CAWSVLVGGYNEQFF
-	TRBD1	TRBJ1-6	TRBV30	TGTGCCTGGAGTACAGGGGAGGCTTCACCCCTCCACTTT	CAWSTGEASPLHF
-	-	TRBJ1-2	TRBV5-6	TGTGCCAGCAGCTTGATTGGTCGTACTATGGGTGGCTACACCTTC	CASSLIGRTMGGYTF
-	-	TRBJ1-5	TRBV30	TGTGCCTGGAGTAGGGGTAGCAATCAGCCCCAGCATTTT	CAWSRGSNQPQHF
-	-	TRBJ2-3	TRBV6-2/TRBV6-3	TGTGCCAGCAGTTACGGGCTATTCGGCACAGATACGCAGTATTTT	CASSYGLFGTDTQYF
-	TRBD1	TRBJ1-1	TRBV27	TGTGCCAGCGCACAGGGGGACACTGAAGCTTTCTTT	CASAQGDTEAFF
once	TRBD1	TRBJ1-2	TRBV5-6	TGTGCCAGCAGCTATCCGACAGGGTCGAATGGCTACACCTTC	CASSYPTGSNGYTF